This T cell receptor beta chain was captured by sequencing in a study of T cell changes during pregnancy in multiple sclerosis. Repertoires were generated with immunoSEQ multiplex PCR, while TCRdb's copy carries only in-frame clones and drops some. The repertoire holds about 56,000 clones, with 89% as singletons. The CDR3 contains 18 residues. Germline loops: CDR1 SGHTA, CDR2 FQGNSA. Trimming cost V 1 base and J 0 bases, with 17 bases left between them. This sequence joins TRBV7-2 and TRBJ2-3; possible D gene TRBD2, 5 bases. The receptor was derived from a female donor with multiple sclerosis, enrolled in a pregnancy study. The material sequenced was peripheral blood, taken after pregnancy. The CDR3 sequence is CASSLVRFYRGSTDTQYF. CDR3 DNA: TGTGCCAGCAGCTTAGTTAGGTTTTATCGAGGGAGCACAGATACGCAGTATTTT.